This T cell receptor beta chain appears in the sequencing data of a study of tumor and adjacent non-tumor tissue in lung cancer. Overall study findings and caveats: Tumor tissue had significantly higher TCR diversity than normal lung. Tumor TCR diversity, when higher, was linked to shorter survival.

The template was RNA from unsorted bulk tissue. Donors were chemotherapy-naive, newly diagnosed lung cancer surgical patients in China, August–late 2014. About this clonotype itself: The antigen is unknown. This may come from a read error, since a much larger clone is one base off.

TCRbeta libraries were built with three rounds of nested PCR, modified from ARM-PCR. TCRdb itself ran the multiplex PCR reads through MiXCR, one entry per CDR3 protein. The data show about 200,000 distinct CDR3 sequences, roughly 70% seen once. CDR1 and CDR2 (germline): DFQATT, SNEGSKA (reference sequence). The CDR3 has 17 residues. The TCR originated in a man in his sixties with non-small cell lung cancer. The V and J genes are TRBV20-1 and TRBJ2-3; 15 positions match TRBD2. Sequenced material: lung tumor tissue. CDR3 loop: CSARRTSGRAPPDTHYF. DNA of the CDR3: TGCAGTGCTAGGCGGACTAGCGGGAGGGCCCCCCCAGATACGCATTATTTT.